These 6 T cell receptor beta chains came from one sample sequenced in a study of T cells after yellow fever vaccination (dated by TCRdb to between 2019 and 2020). The library was prepared using 5' RACE. The sequencing machine was an Illumina HiSeq 2500. TCRdb cleaned the public reads at Q25 with fastp, built clones with MiXCR and kept in-frame beta chains. For every CDR3 protein sequence, its rows merge into one entry that carries the most common genes and DNA. The sample includes around 610,000 distinct CDR3 sequences, with 13% observed a single time. About 14% of the sample lies in the top ten. The treatment or condition label here, explained by the study, means: live attenuated yellow fever vaccine strain. The sequencing here drew on PBMCs, taken on the day of the yellow fever booster vaccination. The origin of the receptors is a man in his thirties or forties who received the YFV17D yellow fever vaccine.

The rearrangement links TRBV30 to TRBJ2-1; D is ambiguous. Deletions cut 1 base from V and 10 bases from J, with 11 bases between. The CDR3 is 12 residues long. Germline CDR1 GTSNPN, CDR2 SVGIG (reference sequence). CDR3 sequence: CAWSAHEAEQFF. CDR3 DNA: TGTGCCTGGAGTGCCCACGAGGCCGAGCAGTTCTTC.

J is TRBJ2-7 and V is TRBV20-1, with D perhaps TRBD1 or TRBD2 (5 bases each). With 3 bases removed from V and 5 bases from J, the gap between germline ends came to 11 bases. This CDR3 has 12 residues. Germline lookup yields CDR1 DFQATT and CDR2 SNEGSKA (reference sequence). The CDR3 spells CSARGPGDEQYF. CDR3 DNA sequence: TGCAGTGCTAGGGGACCCGGAGACGAGCAGTACTTC.

J is TRBJ2-3 and V is TRBV20-1; D not certain. With 6 bases removed from V and 2 bases from J, the gap between germline ends came to 15 bases. CDR1 is DFQATT and CDR2 is SNEGSKA in the germline V gene (reference sequence). CDR3 length: 14 residues. Here the CDR3 reads CSASAELNTDTQYF. The CDR3 coding sequence is TGCAGTGCGAGCGCGGAGCTAAACACAGATACGCAGTATTTT.

V is TRBV18 and J is TRBJ2-1; no firm D call. Germline V gene sequence: CDR1 KGHSH, CDR2 LQKENI. This CDR3 has 15 amino acids. V dropped 3 bases and J dropped 6 bases, with 15 bases sitting between them. The CDR3 region has the DNA TGTGCCAGCTCACCGGAGTCTTACCTCTCCAATGAGCAGTTCTTC. Translation gives CASSPESYLSNEQFF.

The V and J genes are TRBV7-2 and TRBJ2-2, with D unclear. This CDR3 is built from 14 residues. V was cut by 8 bases and J by 1 base, with 11 bases left in between. Germline CDR1 SGHTA, CDR2 FQGNSA. Here the CDR3 DNA reads TGTGCCAGCGACGAACCCCTGAACACCGGGGAGCTGTTTTTT. This gives the protein CASDEPLNTGELFF.

The CDR3 loop reads CSVDGLAGGPRYNEQFF. In nucleotides, the CDR3 is TGCAGCGTGGATGGACTAGCGGGAGGGCCAAGATACAATGAGCAGTTCTTC. The J gene is TRBJ2-1, the V gene TRBV29-1, with TRBD2 identical over 15 bases. The germline CDR1 and CDR2 sequences are SQVTM and ANQGSEA. V was pared by 6 bases and J by 4 bases, with 10 bases of the junction left unmatched. This CDR3 contains 17 residues.